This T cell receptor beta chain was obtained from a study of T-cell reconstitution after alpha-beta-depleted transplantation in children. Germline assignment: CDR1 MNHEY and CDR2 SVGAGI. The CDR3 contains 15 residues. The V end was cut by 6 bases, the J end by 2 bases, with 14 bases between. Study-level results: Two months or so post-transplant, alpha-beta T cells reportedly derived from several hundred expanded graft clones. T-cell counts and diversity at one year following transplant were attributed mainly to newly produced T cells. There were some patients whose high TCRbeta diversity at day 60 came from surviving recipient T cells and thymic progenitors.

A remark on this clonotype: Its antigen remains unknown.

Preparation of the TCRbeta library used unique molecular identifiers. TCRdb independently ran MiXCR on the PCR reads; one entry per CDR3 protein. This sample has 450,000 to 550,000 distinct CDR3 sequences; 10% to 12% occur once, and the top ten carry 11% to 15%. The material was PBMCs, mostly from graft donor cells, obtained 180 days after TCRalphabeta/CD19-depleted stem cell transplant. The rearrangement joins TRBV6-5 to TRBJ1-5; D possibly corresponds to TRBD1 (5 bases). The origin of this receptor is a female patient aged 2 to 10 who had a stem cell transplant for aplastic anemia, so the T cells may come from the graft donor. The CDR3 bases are TGTGCCAGCAGCTACGAGATGGGGGGCAATCAGCCCCAGCATTTT. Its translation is CASSYEMGGNQPQHF.